The source of this TCR beta chain is a study of regulatory T cells in long-lasting Graves disease. Trimming pared 5 bases from V and 4 bases from J, leaving 9 bases between. The CDR3 has 13 residues. Germline lookup yields CDR1 MNHNS and CDR2 SASEGT. As to time point: newly diagnosed GD, antithyroid drugs for less than 3 months. After RNA was extracted from PBMCs, the TCR library was made from it. Both iRepertoire HTBI primers and Arm-PCR of CDR3 regions were used to build the TCR beta libraries. As originally analysed: Samples jointly harbored roughly 60 TRBV and 15 or so TRBJ segments. Each CDR3 protein gets one entry after TCRdb re-called the multiplex PCR reads with MiXCR. The V and J calls were determined by TCRdb, not by the authors. The sample lists about 220,000 distinct CDR3 sequences, roughly a fifth occurring once. Many counts were recorded for this clonotype. These data also formed part of another study, on T cells in Graves' hyperthyroidism and ophthalmopathy. That work contributes: Stable Graves' hyperthyroidism denoted no ophthalmopathy progression over 18 months.

The receptor's source is a woman aged 25 to 39 with Graves disease. The chain is built from TRBV6-1 and TRBJ1-5; no definite D call. This sample comprised peripheral blood mononuclear cells (PBMCs), obtained at new diagnosis, from a patient treated with antithyroid drugs. The CDR3 nucleotides are TGTGCCAGCAGTCCCTTTCAGAATCAGCCCCAGCATTTT. Its protein product is CASSPFQNQPQHF.